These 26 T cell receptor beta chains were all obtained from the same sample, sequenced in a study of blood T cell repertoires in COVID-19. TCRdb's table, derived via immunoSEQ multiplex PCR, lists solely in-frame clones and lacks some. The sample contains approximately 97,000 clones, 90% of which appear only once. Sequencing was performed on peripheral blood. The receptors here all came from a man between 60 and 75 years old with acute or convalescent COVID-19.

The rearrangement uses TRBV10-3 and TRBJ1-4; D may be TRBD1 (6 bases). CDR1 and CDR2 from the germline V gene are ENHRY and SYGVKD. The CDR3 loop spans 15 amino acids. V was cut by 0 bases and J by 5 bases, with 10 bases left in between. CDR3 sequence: CAISESRGFNEKLFF. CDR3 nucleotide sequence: TGTGCCATCAGTGAGTCGAGGGGGTTCAATGAAAAACTGTTTTTT.

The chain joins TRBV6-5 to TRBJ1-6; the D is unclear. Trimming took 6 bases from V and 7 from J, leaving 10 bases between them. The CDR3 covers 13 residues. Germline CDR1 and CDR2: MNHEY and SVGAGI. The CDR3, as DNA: TGTGCCAGCAGACCGGGGTTCAATTCACCCCTCCACTTT. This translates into CASRPGFNSPLHF.

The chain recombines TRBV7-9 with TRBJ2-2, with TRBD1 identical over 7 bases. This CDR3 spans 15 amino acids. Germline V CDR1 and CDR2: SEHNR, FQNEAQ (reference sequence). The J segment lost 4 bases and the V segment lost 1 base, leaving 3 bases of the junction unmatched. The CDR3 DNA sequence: TGTGCCAGCAGCTTAGACAGGGGTTCCACCGGGGAGCTGTTTTTT. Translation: CASSLDRGSTGELFF.

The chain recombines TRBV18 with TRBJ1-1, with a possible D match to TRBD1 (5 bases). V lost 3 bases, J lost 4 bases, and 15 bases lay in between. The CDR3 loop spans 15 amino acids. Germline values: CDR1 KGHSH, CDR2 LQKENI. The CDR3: CASSPYGASFTEAFF. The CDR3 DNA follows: TGTGCCAGCTCACCTTATGGGGCTTCTTTCACTGAAGCTTTCTTT.

CDR3 in amino acids: CASNFEGGKNTEAFF. The CDR3 nucleotides read TGTGCCAGCAATTTTGAGGGCGGGAAAAACACTGAAGCTTTCTTT. V gene TRBV6-5 combines with J gene TRBJ1-1, with D hard to call. V was clipped by 7 bases and J by 2 bases, with 17 bases between them. Germline-derived CDR1 and CDR2 are MNHEY and SVGAGI. This CDR3 contains 15 residues.

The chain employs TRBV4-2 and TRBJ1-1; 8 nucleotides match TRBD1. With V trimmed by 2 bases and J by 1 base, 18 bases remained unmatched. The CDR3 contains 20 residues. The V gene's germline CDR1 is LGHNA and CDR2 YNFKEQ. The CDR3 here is CASSQRRGGTGGLSNTEAFF. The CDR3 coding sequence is TGTGCCAGCAGCCAAAGGAGAGGCGGCACAGGGGGATTATCGAACACTGAAGCTTTCTTT.

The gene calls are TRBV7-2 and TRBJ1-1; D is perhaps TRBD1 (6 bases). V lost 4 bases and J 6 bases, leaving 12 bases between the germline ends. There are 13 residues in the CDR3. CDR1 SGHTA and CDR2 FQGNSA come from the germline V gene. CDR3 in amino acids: CASSSDRQAEAFF. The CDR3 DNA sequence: TGTGCCAGCAGCTCCGACAGGCAAGCTGAAGCTTTCTTT.

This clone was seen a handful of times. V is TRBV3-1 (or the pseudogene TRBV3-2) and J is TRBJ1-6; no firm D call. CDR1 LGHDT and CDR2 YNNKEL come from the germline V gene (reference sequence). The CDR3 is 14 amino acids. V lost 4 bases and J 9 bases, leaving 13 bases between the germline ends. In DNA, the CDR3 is TGTGCCAGCAGCCGCGCCCTACTCATTTCACCCCTCCACTTT. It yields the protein CASSRALLISPLHF.

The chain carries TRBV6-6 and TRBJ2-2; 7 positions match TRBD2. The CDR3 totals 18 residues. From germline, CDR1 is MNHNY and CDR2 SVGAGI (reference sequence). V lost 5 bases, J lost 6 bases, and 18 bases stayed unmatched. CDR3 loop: CASSRDLGTNRVPGELFF. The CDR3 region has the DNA TGTGCCAGCAGTCGCGACCTCGGGACTAATAGGGTTCCCGGGGAGCTGTTTTTT.

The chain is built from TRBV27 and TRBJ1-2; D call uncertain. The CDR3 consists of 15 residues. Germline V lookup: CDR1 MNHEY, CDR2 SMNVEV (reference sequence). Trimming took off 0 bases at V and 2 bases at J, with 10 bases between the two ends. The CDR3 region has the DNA TGTGCCAGCAGTTTATCACCAGGCCTGAACTATGGCTACACCTTC. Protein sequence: CASSLSPGLNYGYTF.

The DNA of the CDR3 is TGTGCCTGGAGGGGCTCCTCATACTATGGCTACACCTTC. This gives the protein CAWRGSSYYGYTF. The V call is TRBV30, the J call TRBJ1-2; D is undetermined. Trimming took 3 bases from V and 3 from J, leaving 11 bases between them. Germline CDR1 and CDR2: GTSNPN and SVGIG (reference sequence). The CDR3 consists of 13 residues.

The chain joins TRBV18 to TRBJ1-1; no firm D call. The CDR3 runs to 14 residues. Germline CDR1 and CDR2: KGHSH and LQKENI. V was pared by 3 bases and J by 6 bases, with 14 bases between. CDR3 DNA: TGTGCCAGCTCACCTGTCCCAGCGGGCTCTGAAGCTTTCTTT. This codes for CASSPVPAGSEAFF.

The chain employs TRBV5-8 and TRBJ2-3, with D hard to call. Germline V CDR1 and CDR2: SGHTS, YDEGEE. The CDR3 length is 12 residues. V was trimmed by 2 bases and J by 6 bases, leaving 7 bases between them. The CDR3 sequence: CASSFREDTQYF. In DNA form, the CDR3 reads TGTGCCAGCAGCTTCCGAGAGGATACGCAGTATTTT.

The CDR3 nucleotides are TGTGCCAGCAGCTTAGGGGTAGGCAGGGCCCACACTGAAGCTTTCTTT. The encoded protein is CASSLGVGRAHTEAFF. J is TRBJ1-1 and V is TRBV11-2; D may be TRBD1 (5 bases). There are 16 residues in the CDR3. Trimming took 1 base from V and 3 from J, leaving 15 bases between them. Germline V gene data show CDR1 as SGHAT and CDR2 as FQNNGV. The variable domain in full, with the rest retrieved from reference TRBV11-2 and TRBJ1-1, is EAGVAQSPRYKIIEKRQSVAFWCNPISGHATLYWYQQILGQGPKLLIQFQNNGVVDDSQLPKDRFSAERLKGVDSTLKIQPAKLEDSAVYLCASSLGVGRAHTEAFFGQGTRLTVV.

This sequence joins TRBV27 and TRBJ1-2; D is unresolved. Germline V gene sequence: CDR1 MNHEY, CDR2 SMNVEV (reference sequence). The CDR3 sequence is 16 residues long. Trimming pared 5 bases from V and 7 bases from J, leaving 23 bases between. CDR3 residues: CASSTHEPLGVGGYTF. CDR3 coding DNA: TGTGCCAGCAGTACTCACGAGCCATTAGGAGTGGGTGGCTACACCTTC.

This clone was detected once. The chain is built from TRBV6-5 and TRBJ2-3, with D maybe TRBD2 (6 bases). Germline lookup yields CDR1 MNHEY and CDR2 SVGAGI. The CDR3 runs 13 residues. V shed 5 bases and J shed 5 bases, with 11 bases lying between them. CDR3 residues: CASSTTRKDTQYF. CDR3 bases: TGTGCCAGCAGTACGACTAGGAAAGATACGCAGTATTTT.

In DNA, the CDR3 is TGTGCCAGCAGAGGCAGGCCGAGCTCTGGGGCCAACGTCCTGACTTTC. Translated, it gives CASRGRPSSGANVLTF. The rearrangement joins TRBV5-8 to TRBJ2-6; D not resolved. The V end lost 5 bases, the J end lost 0 bases, and 12 bases lay between the germline ends. CDR3 length equals 16 residues. Germline-derived CDR1 and CDR2 are SGHTS and YDEGEE. Variable domain in full (rest from reference TRBV5-8 and TRBJ2-6): EAGVTQSPTHLIKTRGQQATLRCSPISGHTSVYWYQQALGLGLQFLLWYDEGEERNRGNFPPRFSGRQFPNYSSELNVNALELEDSALYLCASRGRPSSGANVLTFGAGSRLTVL.

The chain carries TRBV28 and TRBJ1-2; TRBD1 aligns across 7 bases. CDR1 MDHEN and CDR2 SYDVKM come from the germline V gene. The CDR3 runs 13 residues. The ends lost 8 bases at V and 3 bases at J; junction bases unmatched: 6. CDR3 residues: CASGLGQDYGYTF. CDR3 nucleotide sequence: TGTGCCAGCGGCCTCGGACAGGACTATGGCTACACCTTC.

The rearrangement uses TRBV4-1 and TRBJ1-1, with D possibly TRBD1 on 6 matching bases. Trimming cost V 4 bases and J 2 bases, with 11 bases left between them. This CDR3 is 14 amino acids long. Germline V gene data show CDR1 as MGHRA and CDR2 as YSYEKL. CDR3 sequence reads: CASSRTARNTEAFF. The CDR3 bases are TGCGCCAGCAGCCGGACAGCAAGAAACACTGAAGCTTTCTTT.

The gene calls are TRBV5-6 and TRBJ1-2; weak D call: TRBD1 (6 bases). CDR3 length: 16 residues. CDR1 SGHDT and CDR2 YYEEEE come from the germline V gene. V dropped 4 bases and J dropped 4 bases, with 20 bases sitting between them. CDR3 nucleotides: TGTGCCAGCAGCCCCGCCTTGCTTCCAGGGGCCTATGGCTACACCTTC. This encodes CASSPALLPGAYGYTF. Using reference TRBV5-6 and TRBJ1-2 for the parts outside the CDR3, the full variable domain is DAGVTQSPTHLIKTRGQQVTLRCSPKSGHDTVSWYQQALGQGPQFIFQYYEEEERQRGNFPDRFSGHQFPNYSSELNVNALLLGDSALYLCASSPALLPGAYGYTFGSGTRLTVV.

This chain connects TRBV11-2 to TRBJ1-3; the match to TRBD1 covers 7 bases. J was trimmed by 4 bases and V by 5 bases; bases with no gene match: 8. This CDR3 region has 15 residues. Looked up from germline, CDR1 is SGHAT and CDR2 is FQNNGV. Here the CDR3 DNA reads TGTGCCAGCAGCGGAATCACAGGGGCCGGAAACACCATATATTTT. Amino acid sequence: CASSGITGAGNTIYF.

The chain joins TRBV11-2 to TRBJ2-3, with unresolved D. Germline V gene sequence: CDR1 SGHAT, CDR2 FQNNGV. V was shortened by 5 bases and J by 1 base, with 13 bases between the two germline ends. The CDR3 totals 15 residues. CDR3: CASSPGFLGTDTQYF. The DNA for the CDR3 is TGTGCCAGCAGCCCCGGGTTCCTAGGCACAGATACGCAGTATTTT. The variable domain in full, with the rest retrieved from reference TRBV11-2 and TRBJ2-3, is EAGVAQSPRYKIIEKRQSVAFWCNPISGHATLYWYQQILGQGPKLLIQFQNNGVVDDSQLPKDRFSAERLKGVDSTLKIQPAKLEDSAVYLCASSPGFLGTDTQYFGPGTRLTVL.

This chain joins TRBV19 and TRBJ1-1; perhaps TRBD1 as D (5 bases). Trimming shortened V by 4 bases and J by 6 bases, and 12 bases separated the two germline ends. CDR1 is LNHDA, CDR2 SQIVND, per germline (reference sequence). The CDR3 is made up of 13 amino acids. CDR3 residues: CASSTERGAEAFF. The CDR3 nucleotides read TGTGCCAGTAGTACCGAACGGGGGGCTGAAGCTTTCTTT.

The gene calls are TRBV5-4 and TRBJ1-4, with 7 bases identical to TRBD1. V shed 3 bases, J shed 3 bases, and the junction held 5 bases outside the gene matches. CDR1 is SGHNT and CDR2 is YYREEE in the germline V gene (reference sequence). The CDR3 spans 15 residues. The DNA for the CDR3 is TGTGCCAGCAGCTATACAGGGGACGCTAATGAAAAACTGTTTTTT. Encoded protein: CASSYTGDANEKLFF.

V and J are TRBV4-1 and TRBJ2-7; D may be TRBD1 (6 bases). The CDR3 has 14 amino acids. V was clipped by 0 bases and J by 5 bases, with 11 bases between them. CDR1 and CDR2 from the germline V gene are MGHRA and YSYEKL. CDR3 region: CASSQEPGDHEQYF. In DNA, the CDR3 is TGCGCCAGCAGCCAAGAACCAGGGGACCACGAGCAGTACTTC.

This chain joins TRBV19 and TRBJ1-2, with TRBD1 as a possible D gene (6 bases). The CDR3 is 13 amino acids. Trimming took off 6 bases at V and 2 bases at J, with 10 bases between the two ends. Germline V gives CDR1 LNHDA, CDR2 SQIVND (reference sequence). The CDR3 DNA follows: TGTGCCAGTAGACAGGACAGCAACTATGGCTACACCTTC. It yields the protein CASRQDSNYGYTF.